Following are 2 T cell receptor beta chains from one sample sequenced in a study of PD-1 blockade in classical Hodgkin lymphoma. In every patient, relapse followed autologous stem cell transplantation, while exposure to brentuximab vedotin differed. CD4+ T cells were purified from thawed PBMCs by negative selection. This table comes from immunoSEQ multiplex PCR, and its TCRdb copy is limited to in-frame clones, with some not included. The data show approximately 25,000 clones, with roughly 84% seen just once and more than 1.5% held by the top ten. The specimen comprised CD4+ T cells from blood, sampled at baseline. All receptors come from a human donor with classical Hodgkin lymphoma.

The V and J genes are TRBV10-3 and TRBJ1-2; 8 bases fit TRBD1. Germline trimming cut 6 bases from V and 4 bases from J; bases unmatched to any gene: 4. This CDR3 has 13 residues. Germline V gives CDR1 ENHRY, CDR2 SYGVKD. CDR3 sequence (DNA): TGTGCCATCAGCGAGGGACAGGTCTATGGCTACACCTTC. Translated: CAISEGQVYGYTF.

The chain couples TRBV5-1 to TRBJ1-1; 8 bases fit TRBD1. V was pared by 4 bases and J by 3 bases, with 5 bases of the junction left unmatched. CDR1 and CDR2 from the germline V gene are SGHRS and YFSETQ. The CDR3 totals 14 residues. CDR3 nucleotide sequence: TGCGCCAGCAGCCCGGGACAGGAATACACTGAAGCTTTCTTT. The encoded protein is CASSPGQEYTEAFF.